These 6 T cell receptor beta chains were all obtained from the same sample, sequenced in a study of shared clonotypes between healthy human individuals. Some clones are missing from TCRdb's copy, which holds only in-frame ones; the method was immunoSEQ multiplex PCR. The profile shows 450,000 or so clones, approximately 80% of them singletons. The material sequenced was PBMCs. All receptors come from a woman between 35 and 50 years old in good health. Some clones in this sample may be carry-over from other donors' samples.

This chain links TRBV7-8 with TRBJ2-7; either TRBD1 or TRBD2 may fit D (6 bases each). Trimming stripped 5 bases from V and 3 bases from J, with 17 bases between. Germline V lookup: CDR1 SGHVS, CDR2 FQNEAQ. The CDR3 length is 15 residues. CDR3 in amino acids: CASSPTGGLVYEQYF. The CDR3 DNA sequence: TGTGCCAGCAGCCCCACCGGGGGCCTGGTCTACGAGCAGTACTTC. Full variable domain (outside the CDR3, taken from reference TRBV7-8 and TRBJ2-7): GAGVSQSPRYKVAKRGQDVALRCDPISGHVSLFWYQQALGQGPEFLTYFQNEAQLDKSGLPSDRFFAERPEGSVSTLKIQRTQQEDSAVYLCASSPTGGLVYEQYFGPGTRLTVT.

The rearrangement links TRBV2 to TRBJ1-3; D is unresolved. This CDR3 spans 13 amino acids. The V gene lost 6 bases and the J gene lost 0 bases, with 6 bases spanning the gap. CDR1 SNHLY and CDR2 FYNNEI come from the germline V gene. CDR3 sequence reads: CASRFISGNTIYF. DNA of the CDR3: TGTGCCAGCAGATTCATCTCTGGAAACACCATATATTTT.

The rearrangement joins TRBV2 to TRBJ2-2, with 7 bases aligning to TRBD1. With V trimmed by 6 bases and J by 7 bases, 2 bases remained unmatched. CDR1 is SNHLY, CDR2 FYNNEI, per germline. The CDR3 contains 12 residues. The CDR3 sequence: CASRTGFGELFF. The CDR3, as DNA: TGTGCCAGCAGGACAGGGTTCGGGGAGCTGTTTTTT.

This clone was seen just once. The V gene is TRBV30, the J gene TRBJ1-1, with TRBD1 matching 8 bases. CDR3 length: 15 amino acids. Germline assignment: CDR1 GTSNPN and CDR2 SVGIG (reference sequence). J lost 4 bases, V lost 0 bases, and 7 bases had no gene match. CDR3 bases: TGTGCCTGGAGTGTACTTGGACAGGGTCCCACTGAAGCTTTCTTT. Its translation is CAWSVLGQGPTEAFF.

The CDR3 coding sequence is TGTGCCAGCAGTGGGAGGAGCACGCAGTATTTT. Its translation: CASSGRSTQYF. This chain connects TRBV25-1 to TRBJ2-3; D may be TRBD2 (5 bases). Germline values: CDR1 MGHDK, CDR2 SYGVNS. V was trimmed by 4 bases and J by 9 bases, leaving 8 bases between them. There are 11 residues in the CDR3.

This clone was counted a few times. The rearrangement joins TRBV27 to TRBJ1-3; 9 nucleotides align to TRBD1. The CDR3 has 16 residues. Germline-derived CDR1 and CDR2 are MNHEY and SMNVEV (reference sequence). Written as DNA, the CDR3 is TGTGACCACAGGGGGCTACTACCACCCTCTGGAAACACCATATATTTT. The encoded protein is CDHRGLLPPSGNTIYF.